This T cell receptor beta chain comes out of a study of CD8+CD57+ T cells in acquired aplastic anemia (dated by TCRdb to about 2018). About the investigation overall: On average, sorted CD4+ and CD8+ cells yielded roughly 3.4 ug of extracted DNA, with a range of about 0.19 to 30 ug. For healthy donor samples, the average read count was about 10 million for CD4+ cells and 11.0 million for CD8+ cells.

TCR beta VDJ combination and CDR3 sequence profiling used genomic DNA as the template. An Illumina HiSeq 2000 was used for TCR repertoire sequencing. Per the authors' processing: Repertoire assessment relied on Simpson's diversity index, CDR3 size and DJ length profiles, and TRBV/TRBJ rearrangement plots. The most abundant DNA sequence in the deep sequencing data was defined as the immunodominant clone. CDR3 amino acid sequences were screened for sharing across subjects and compared with published repertoires and the VDJdb database. Starting from the raw public reads, TCRdb applied fastp trimming at Q25, assembled clones with MiXCR and retained in-frame beta chains. Each CDR3 protein gets just one entry, which takes the most common genes and DNA from the rows behind it. TCRdb, not the original authors, processed these V and J calls. This sample has around 180,000 distinct CDR3 sequences in its table, and around 60% of those were observed once. The ten largest account for about 50% of the sample.

General conclusions and limits of the study: Roughly 30 CD8+ CDR3 sequences were shared between patients and controls but appeared highly expressed in patients and within their immunodominant clones. Between patients and healthy controls, no significant difference in CD8+ Simpson's diversity was found (P=0.060).

The V end loses 10 bases and the J end loses 0 bases, and a stretch of 16 bases separates them. The CDR3 sequence holds 15 residues, the cysteine and phenylalanine included. Kept here is only the CDR3 DNA, which spans 45 bases and is read in frame from base 1. The germline V gene (reference sequence) gives CDR1 as LNHDA and CDR2 as SQIVND. In this study, sorted CD4+ and CD8+ T cells from the blood of healthy subjects and of severe aplastic anemia patients had their TCR repertoires deep-sequenced. Ficoll-Paque density gradient centrifugation was used to isolate peripheral blood mononuclear cells. Before DNA extraction, CD4+ and CD8+ T cells were sorted by FACS or by magnetic beads. Notes on this clonotype: Its target antigen remains unknown. No much larger clone exists at a distance of one base, and base qualities are not known.

This TCR derives from a human donor in good health. The V and J genes are TRBV19 and TRBJ2-1, with no reliable assignment of the D segment. Specimen: sorted CD4+, CD8+, or CD8+CD57+ T cells (not recorded which) from PBMCs. The CDR3 is CATTEQPFSYNEQFF. The sequenced DNA is TGTGCCACCACGGAACAGCCATTCTCCTACAATGAGCAGTTCTTC.